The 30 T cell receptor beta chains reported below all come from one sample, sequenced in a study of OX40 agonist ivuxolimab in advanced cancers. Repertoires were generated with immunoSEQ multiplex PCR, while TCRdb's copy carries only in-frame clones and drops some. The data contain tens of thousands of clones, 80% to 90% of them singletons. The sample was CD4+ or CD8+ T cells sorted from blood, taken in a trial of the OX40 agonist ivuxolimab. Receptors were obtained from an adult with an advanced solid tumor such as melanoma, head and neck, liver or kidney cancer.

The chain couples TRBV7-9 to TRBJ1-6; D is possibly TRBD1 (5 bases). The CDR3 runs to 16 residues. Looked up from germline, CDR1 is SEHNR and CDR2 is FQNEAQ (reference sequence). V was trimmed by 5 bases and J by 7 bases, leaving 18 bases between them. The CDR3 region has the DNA TGTGCCAGCAGCCCACATTCCCGGGACCTCAATTCACCCCTCCACTTT. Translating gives CASSPHSRDLNSPLHF. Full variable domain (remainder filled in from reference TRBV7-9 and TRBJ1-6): DTGVSQNPRHKITKRGQNVTFRCDPISEHNRLYWYRQTLGQGPEFLTYFQNEAQLEKSRLLSDRFSAERPKGSFSTLEIQRTEQGDSAMYLCASSPHSRDLNSPLHFGNGTRLTVT.

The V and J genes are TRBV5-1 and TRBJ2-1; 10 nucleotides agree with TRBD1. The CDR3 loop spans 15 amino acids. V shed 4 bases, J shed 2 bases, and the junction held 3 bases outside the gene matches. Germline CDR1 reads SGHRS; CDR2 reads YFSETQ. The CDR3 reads CASSETGGPYNEQFF. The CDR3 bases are TGCGCCAGCAGCGAGACAGGGGGCCCCTACAATGAGCAGTTCTTC.

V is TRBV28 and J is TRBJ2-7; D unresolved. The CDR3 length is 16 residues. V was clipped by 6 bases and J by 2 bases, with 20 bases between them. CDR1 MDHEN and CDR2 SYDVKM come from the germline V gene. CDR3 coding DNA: TGTGCCAGCAGCTTAGAGTTTAGTCAATCCCCCTACGAGCAGTACTTC. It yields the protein CASSLEFSQSPYEQYF.

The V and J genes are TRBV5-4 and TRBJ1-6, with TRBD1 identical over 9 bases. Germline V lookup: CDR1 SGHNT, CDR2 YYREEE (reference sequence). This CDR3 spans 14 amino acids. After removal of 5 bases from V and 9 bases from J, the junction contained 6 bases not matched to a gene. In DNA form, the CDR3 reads TGTGCCAGCAGATCGGGACAGGGTGGTTCACCCCTCCACTTT. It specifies CASRSGQGGSPLHF.

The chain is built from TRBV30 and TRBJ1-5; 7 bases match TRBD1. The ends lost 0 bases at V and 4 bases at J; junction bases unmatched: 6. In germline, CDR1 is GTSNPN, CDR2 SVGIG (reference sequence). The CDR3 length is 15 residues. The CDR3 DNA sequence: TGTGCCTGGAGTGTAACAGGGGTAAGAAATCAGCCCCAGCATTTT. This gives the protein CAWSVTGVRNQPQHF. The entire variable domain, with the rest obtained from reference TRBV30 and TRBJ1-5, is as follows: SQTIHQWPATLVQPVGSPLSLECTVEGTSNPNLYWYRQAAGRGLQLLFYSVGIGQISSEVPQNLSASRPQDRQFILSSKKLLLSDSGFYLCAWSVTGVRNQPQHFGDGTRLSIL.

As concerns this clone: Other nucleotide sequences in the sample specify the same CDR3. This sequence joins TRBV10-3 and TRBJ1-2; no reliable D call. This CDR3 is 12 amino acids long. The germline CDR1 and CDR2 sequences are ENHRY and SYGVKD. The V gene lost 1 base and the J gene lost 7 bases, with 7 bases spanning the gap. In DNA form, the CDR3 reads TGTGCCATCAGTGAGTTAGACGGTGGCTACACCTTC. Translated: CAISELDGGYTF.

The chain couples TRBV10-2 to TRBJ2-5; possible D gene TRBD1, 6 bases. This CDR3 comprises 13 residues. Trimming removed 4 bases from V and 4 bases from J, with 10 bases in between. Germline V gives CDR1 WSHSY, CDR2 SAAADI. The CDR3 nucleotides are TGCGCCAGCAGTGCCCAGGGGACAGAGACCCAGTACTTC. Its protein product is CASSAQGTETQYF.

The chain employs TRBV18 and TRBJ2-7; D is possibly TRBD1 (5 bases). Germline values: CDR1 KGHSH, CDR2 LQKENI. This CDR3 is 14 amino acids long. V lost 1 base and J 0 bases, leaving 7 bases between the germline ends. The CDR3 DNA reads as TGTGCCAGCTCACCACAGACAGACTCCTACGAGCAGTACTTC. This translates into CASSPQTDSYEQYF.

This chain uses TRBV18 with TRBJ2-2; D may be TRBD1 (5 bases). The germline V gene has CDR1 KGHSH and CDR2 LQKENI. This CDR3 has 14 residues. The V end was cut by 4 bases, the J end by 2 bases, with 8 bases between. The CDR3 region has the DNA TGTGCCAGCTCACTCCAGGGAAACACCGGGGAGCTGTTTTTT. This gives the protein CASSLQGNTGELFF.

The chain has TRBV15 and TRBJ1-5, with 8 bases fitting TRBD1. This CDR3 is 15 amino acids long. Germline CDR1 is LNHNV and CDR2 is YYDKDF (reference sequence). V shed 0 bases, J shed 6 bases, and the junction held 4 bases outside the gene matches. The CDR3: CATSRDGTGGQPQHF. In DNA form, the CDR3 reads TGTGCCACCAGCAGAGATGGGACAGGAGGTCAGCCCCAGCATTTT.

The chain's CDR3 is CASRPQGSSGNTIYF. CDR3 sequence (DNA): TGTGCCAGTAGGCCACAGGGTAGCTCTGGAAACACCATATATTTT. V gene TRBV19 combines with J gene TRBJ1-3; possible D gene TRBD1, 6 bases. The CDR3 has 15 residues. Germline assignment: CDR1 LNHDA and CDR2 SQIVND (reference sequence). Trimming stripped 6 bases from V and 0 bases from J, with 12 bases between. The full variable domain, its missing parts supplied by reference TRBV19 and TRBJ1-3, is DGGITQSPKYLFRKEGQNVTLSCEQNLNHDAMYWYRQDPGQGLRLIYYSQIVNDFQKGDIAEGYSVSREKKESFPLTVTSAQKNPTAFYLCASRPQGSSGNTIYFGEGSWLTVV.

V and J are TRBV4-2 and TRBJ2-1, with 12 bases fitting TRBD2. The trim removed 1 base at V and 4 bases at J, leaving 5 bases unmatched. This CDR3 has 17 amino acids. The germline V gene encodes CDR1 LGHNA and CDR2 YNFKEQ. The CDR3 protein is CASSQAALAGGYNEQFF. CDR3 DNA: TGTGCCAGCAGCCAAGCCGCGCTAGCGGGAGGGTACAATGAGCAGTTCTTC.

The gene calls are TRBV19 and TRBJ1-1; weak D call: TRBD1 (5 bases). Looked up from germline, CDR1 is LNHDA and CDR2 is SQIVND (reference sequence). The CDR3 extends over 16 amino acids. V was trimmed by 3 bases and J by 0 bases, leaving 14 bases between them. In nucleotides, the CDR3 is TGTGCCAGTAGTATTGGGACTACTTTAATGAACACTGAAGCTTTCTTT. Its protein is CASSIGTTLMNTEAFF.

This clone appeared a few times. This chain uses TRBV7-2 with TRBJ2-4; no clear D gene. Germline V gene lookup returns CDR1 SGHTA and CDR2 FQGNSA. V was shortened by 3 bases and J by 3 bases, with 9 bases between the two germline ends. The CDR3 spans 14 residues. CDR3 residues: CASSLQVGKNIQYF. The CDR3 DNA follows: TGTGCCAGCAGCTTGCAGGTCGGCAAAAACATTCAGTACTTC.

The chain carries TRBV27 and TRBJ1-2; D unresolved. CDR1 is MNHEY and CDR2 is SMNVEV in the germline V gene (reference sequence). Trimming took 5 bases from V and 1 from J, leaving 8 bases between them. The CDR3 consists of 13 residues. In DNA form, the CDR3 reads TGTGCCAGCAGTCGTGGGATTAACTATGGCTACACCTTC. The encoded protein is CASSRGINYGYTF.

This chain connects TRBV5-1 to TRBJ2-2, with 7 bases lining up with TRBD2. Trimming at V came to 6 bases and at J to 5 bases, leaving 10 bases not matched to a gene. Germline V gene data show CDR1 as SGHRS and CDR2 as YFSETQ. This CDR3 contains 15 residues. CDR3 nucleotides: TGCGCCAGCAACTACGGTGCGGGAGTTACCGGGGAGCTGTTTTTT. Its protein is CASNYGAGVTGELFF.

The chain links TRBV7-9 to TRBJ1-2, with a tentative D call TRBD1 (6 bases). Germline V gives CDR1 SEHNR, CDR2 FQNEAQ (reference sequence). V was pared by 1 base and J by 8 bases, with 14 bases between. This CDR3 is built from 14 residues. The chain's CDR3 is CASSLVRQGSGYTF. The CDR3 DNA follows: TGTGCCAGCAGCTTAGTAAGGCAGGGGAGCGGCTACACCTTC.

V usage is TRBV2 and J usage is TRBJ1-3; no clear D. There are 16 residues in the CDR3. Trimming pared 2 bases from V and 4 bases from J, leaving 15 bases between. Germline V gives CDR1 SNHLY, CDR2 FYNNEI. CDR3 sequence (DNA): TGTGCCAGCAGTGAAATGGCTGTCTTGCTCGGAAACACCATATATTTT. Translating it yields CASSEMAVLLGNTIYF.

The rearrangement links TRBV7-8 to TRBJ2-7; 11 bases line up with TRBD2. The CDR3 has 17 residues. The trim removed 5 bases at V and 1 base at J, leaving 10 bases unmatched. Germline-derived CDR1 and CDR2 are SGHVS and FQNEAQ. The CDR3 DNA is TGTGCCAGCAGCAAGTCTAGCGGGGGGACTCAATCCTACGAGCAGTACTTC. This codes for CASSKSSGGTQSYEQYF.

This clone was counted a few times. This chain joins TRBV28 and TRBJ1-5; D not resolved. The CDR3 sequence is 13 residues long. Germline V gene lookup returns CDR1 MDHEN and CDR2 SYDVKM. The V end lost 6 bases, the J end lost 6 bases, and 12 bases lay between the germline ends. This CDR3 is CASRGRVTQPQHF. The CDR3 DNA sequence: TGTGCCAGCAGGGGTCGGGTTACTCAGCCCCAGCATTTT.

CDR3 nucleotides: TGTGCCAGCAGTTGGGACAGAACAGATACGCAGTATTTT. Protein: CASSWDRTDTQYF. The V gene is TRBV5-4, the J gene TRBJ2-3; 7 bases map to TRBD1. Germline CDR1 reads SGHNT; CDR2 reads YYREEE (reference sequence). With V trimmed by 5 bases and J by 3 bases, 3 bases remained unmatched. This CDR3 region has 13 residues.

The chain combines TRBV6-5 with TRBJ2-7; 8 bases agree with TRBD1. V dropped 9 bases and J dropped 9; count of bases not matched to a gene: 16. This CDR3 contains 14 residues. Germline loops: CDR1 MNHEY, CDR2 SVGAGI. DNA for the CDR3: TGTGCCAGTTTTCCGGGACAGGTCCCCCCTTTGCAGTACTTC. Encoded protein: CASFPGQVPPLQYF.

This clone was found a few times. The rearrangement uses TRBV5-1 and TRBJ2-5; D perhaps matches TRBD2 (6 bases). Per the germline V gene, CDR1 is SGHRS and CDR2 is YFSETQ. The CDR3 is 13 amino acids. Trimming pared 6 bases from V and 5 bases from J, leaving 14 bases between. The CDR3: CASTPGRWETQYF. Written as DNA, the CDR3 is TGCGCCAGCACGCCCGGGAGATGGGAGACCCAGTACTTC. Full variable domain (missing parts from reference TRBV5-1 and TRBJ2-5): KAGVTQTPRYLIKTRGQQVTLSCSPISGHRSVSWYQQTPGQGLQFLFEYFSETQRNKGNFPGRFSGRQFSNSRSEMNVSTLELGDSALYLCASTPGRWETQYFGPGTRLLVL.

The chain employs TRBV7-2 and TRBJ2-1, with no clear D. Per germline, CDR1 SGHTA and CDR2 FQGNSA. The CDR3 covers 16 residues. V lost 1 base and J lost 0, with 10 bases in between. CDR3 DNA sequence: TGTGCCAGCAGCTTAGTCGCGGCGAGCTCCTACAATGAGCAGTTCTTC. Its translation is CASSLVAASSYNEQFF.

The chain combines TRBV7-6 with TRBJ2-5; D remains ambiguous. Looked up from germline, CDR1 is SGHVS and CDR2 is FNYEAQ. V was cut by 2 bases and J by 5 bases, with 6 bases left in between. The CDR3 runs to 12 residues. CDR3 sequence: CASSLIWETQYF. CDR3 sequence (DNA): TGTGCCAGCAGCTTAATCTGGGAGACCCAGTACTTC.

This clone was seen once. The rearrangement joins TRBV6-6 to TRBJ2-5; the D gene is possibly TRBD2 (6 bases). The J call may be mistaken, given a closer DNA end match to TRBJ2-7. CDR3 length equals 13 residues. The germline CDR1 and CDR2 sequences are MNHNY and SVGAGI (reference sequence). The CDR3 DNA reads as TGTGCCAGCAGTTTAGGGACTCAACACGAGCAGTACTTC. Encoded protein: CASSLGTQHEQYF.

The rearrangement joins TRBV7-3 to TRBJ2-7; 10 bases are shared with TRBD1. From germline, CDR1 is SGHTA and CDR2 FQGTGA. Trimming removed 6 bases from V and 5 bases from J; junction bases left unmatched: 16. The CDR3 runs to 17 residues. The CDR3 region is CASSSTNPGTGAHEQYF. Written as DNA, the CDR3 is TGTGCCAGCAGTTCCACGAACCCCGGGACAGGGGCCCACGAGCAGTACTTC.

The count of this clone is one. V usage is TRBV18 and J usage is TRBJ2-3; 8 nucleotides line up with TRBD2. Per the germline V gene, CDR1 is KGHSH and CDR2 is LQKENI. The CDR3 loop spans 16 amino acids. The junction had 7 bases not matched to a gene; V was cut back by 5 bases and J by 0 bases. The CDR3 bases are TGTGCCAGCTCAGGTTCTAGCGGGCATAGCACAGATACGCAGTATTTT. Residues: CASSGSSGHSTDTQYF.

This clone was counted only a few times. CDR3 coding DNA: TGTGCCAGCAGCTTTGGACGGGCGAACACTGAAGCTTTCTTT. Protein: CASSFGRANTEAFF. This rearrangement joins TRBV5-4 to TRBJ1-1; D uncertain. Germline V gene data show CDR1 as SGHNT and CDR2 as YYREEE (reference sequence). V shed 2 bases and J shed 1 base, with 9 bases lying between them. CDR3 length: 14 amino acids.

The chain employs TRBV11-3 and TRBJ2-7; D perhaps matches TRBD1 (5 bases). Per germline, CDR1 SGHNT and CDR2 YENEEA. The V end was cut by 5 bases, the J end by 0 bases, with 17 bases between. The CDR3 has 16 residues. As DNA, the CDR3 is TGTGCCAGCAGCCCCGGGCAGGGATCTTCCTCCTACGAGCAGTACTTC. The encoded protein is CASSPGQGSSSYEQYF.